These 21 T cell receptor beta chains originate from one sample sequenced in a study of blood T cell repertoires in COVID-19. Measured with immunoSEQ multiplex PCR; TCRdb has only the in-frame clones, and not every one. The sample contains about 86,000 clones, approximately 86% of which appear only once. The specimen was peripheral blood. Receptor source: a man aged 45 to 65 with acute or convalescent COVID-19.

The V gene is TRBV19, the J gene TRBJ1-3, with TRBD1 matching over 7 bases. V gave up 5 bases and J gave up 3 bases; unmatched junction bases: 10. Germline CDR1 and CDR2: LNHDA and SQIVND (reference sequence). This CDR3 has 16 amino acids. CDR3 residues: CASSPGTVNFGNTIYF. As DNA, the CDR3 is TGTGCCAGTAGTCCCGGGACAGTTAATTTTGGAAACACCATATATTTT.

The chain links TRBV5-1 to TRBJ2-2, with 10 bases that match TRBD1. V shed 4 bases and J 0 bases; nucleotides not matched to a gene: 6. The CDR3 contains 17 residues. Germline CDR1 is SGHRS and CDR2 is YFSETQ. CDR3 region: CASSPDGTGANTGELFF. The DNA of the CDR3 is TGCGCCAGCAGCCCGGACGGGACAGGGGCGAACACCGGGGAGCTGTTTTTT.

Only a few counts were recorded for this clone. This chain joins TRBV5-4 and TRBJ1-1; D perhaps matches TRBD1 (5 bases). Deletions cut 4 bases from V and 6 bases from J, with 16 bases between. CDR3 length equals 14 residues. Germline values: CDR1 SGHNT, CDR2 YYREEE (reference sequence). Here the CDR3 DNA reads TGTGCCAGCAGCGAAAGGGGTGGACGGTCTGAAGCTTTCTTT. The encoded protein is CASSERGGRSEAFF.

This clone was detected only once. The V and J genes are TRBV6-5 and TRBJ1-1; a possible D gene is TRBD1 (5 bases). This CDR3 comprises 13 residues. The V gene lost 0 bases and the J gene lost 4 bases, with 6 bases spanning the gap. Per the germline V gene, CDR1 is MNHEY and CDR2 is SVGAGI. CDR3 region: CASSYSGGTEAFF. The CDR3 DNA follows: TGTGCCAGCAGTTACTCGGGGGGCACTGAAGCTTTCTTT.

The J gene is TRBJ2-3, the V gene TRBV19, with TRBD2 matching over 11 bases. J gave up 5 bases and V 5 bases, and 6 bases lay outside the gene matches. This CDR3 spans 15 amino acids. Per the germline V gene, CDR1 is LNHDA and CDR2 is SQIVND (reference sequence). DNA for the CDR3: TGTGCCAGTAGTGTTCGACTAGCGGGGAGAGATACGCAGTATTTT. Amino acid sequence: CASSVRLAGRDTQYF. Full variable domain (remainder filled in from reference TRBV19 and TRBJ2-3): DGGITQSPKYLFRKEGQNVTLSCEQNLNHDAMYWYRQDPGQGLRLIYYSQIVNDFQKGDIAEGYSVSREKKESFPLTVTSAQKNPTAFYLCASSVRLAGRDTQYFGPGTRLTVL.

J is TRBJ2-2 and V is TRBV7-2, with D possibly matching TRBD2 (5 bases). Per germline, CDR1 SGHTA and CDR2 FQGNSA. CDR3 length: 16 amino acids. Trimming cost V 1 base and J 3 bases, with 12 bases left between them. The CDR3, as DNA: TGTGCCAGCAGCTTAGTAGGAGGTTGGGACACCGGGGAGCTGTTTTTT. This codes for CASSLVGGWDTGELFF.

The rearrangement uses TRBV30 and TRBJ1-4; the match to TRBD1 covers 10 bases. In germline, CDR1 is GTSNPN, CDR2 SVGIG (reference sequence). V dropped 4 bases and J dropped 8; count of bases not matched to a gene: 7. The CDR3 consists of 14 residues. The CDR3 DNA follows: TGTGCCTGGATGAGACAGGGGGCAGGGGAAAAACTGTTTTTT. Protein product: CAWMRQGAGEKLFF.

This clone was recorded once. V is TRBV10-1 and J is TRBJ1-3; 7 nucleotides line up with TRBD1. There are 16 residues in the CDR3. V trimming: 10 bases; J trimming: 1 base; junction bases outside the gene matches: 13. Germline CDR1 is WNHNN and CDR2 is SYGVQD (reference sequence). The CDR3 reads CATSEQQGSSGNTIYF. CDR3 DNA sequence: TGCGCCACCTCGGAACAACAGGGGTCTTCTGGAAACACCATATATTTT.

The rearrangement uses TRBV1 and TRBJ1-6; the table's D call, TRBD1, has no DNA check behind it. TRBV1 has pseudogene status. CDR3 size: 17 residues. As DNA, the CDR3 is TGCACCAGCAGCCAAGGATCCCCGACAGTGCCTAATTCACCCCTCCACTTT. Encoded protein: CTSSQGSPTVPNSPLHF.

This clone was detected once. The rearrangement uses TRBV5-1 and TRBJ2-7; 12 bases agree with TRBD1. From germline, CDR1 is SGHRS and CDR2 YFSETQ. The CDR3 runs 18 residues. The ends lost 4 bases at V and 0 bases at J; junction bases unmatched: 11. CDR3 loop: CASSQQPGTGGYSYEQYF. In DNA form, the CDR3 reads TGCGCCAGCAGCCAGCAACCCGGGACAGGGGGCTACTCCTACGAGCAGTACTTC.

Written as DNA, the CDR3 is TGTGCCAGCAGCAATTCGAACAGGGGTTCCTACGAGCAGTACTTC. It is translated as CASSNSNRGSYEQYF. The chain employs TRBV7-2 and TRBJ2-7; 7 nucleotides align to TRBD1. The germline V gene has CDR1 SGHTA and CDR2 FQGNSA. Unmatched junction bases numbered 8, after V lost 5 bases and J lost 1 base. CDR3 length equals 15 residues.

This clone was seen a handful of times. The chain has TRBV29-1 and TRBJ2-2, with a possible D match to TRBD2 (6 bases). The germline CDR1 and CDR2 sequences are SQVTM and ANQGSEA. The V and J ends lost 3 bases and 0 bases respectively, with 8 bases between them. CDR3 length equals 14 residues. The DNA of the CDR3 is TGCAGCGTTGACGGCGGGGCGAACACCGGGGAGCTGTTTTTT. Translated: CSVDGGANTGELFF.

This chain's CDR3 is CASSASGTRNTGELFF. The DNA of the CDR3 is TGTGCCAGCAGCGCCTCCGGGACAAGAAACACCGGGGAGCTGTTTTTT. The chain joins TRBV7-2 to TRBJ2-2, with D possibly matching TRBD1 (6 bases). The CDR3 totals 16 residues. The V end lost 5 bases, the J end lost 2 bases, and 15 bases lay between the germline ends. The germline V gene has CDR1 SGHTA and CDR2 FQGNSA.

The chain couples TRBV5-1 to TRBJ1-5; 8 bases map to TRBD1. The V gene end was trimmed by 2 bases and the J gene end by 4 bases; junction bases not matched to a gene: 2. This CDR3 has 14 amino acids. In germline, CDR1 is SGHRS, CDR2 YFSETQ. CDR3: CASSFTGGNQPQHF. CDR3 sequence (DNA): TGCGCCAGCAGCTTCACAGGGGGTAATCAGCCCCAGCATTTT.

The rearrangement joins TRBV30 to TRBJ1-1; TRBD1 aligns across 8 bases. The ends lost 5 bases at V and 1 base at J; junction bases unmatched: 3. Germline-derived CDR1 and CDR2 are GTSNPN and SVGIG (reference sequence). The CDR3 runs 13 residues. The CDR3 sequence is CAWGDRTNTEAFF. CDR3 in DNA: TGTGCCTGGGGGGACAGGACGAACACTGAAGCTTTCTTT.

CDR3 DNA: TGTGCCAGCAGCCAAATGTTAGGGGGCTCTCACGAGCAGTACTTC. The encoded protein is CASSQMLGGSHEQYF. V usage is TRBV14 and J usage is TRBJ2-7; 7 bases are shared with TRBD1. This CDR3 has 15 amino acids. The V and J ends lost 2 bases and 5 bases, in that order; junction bases with no gene match: 9. Germline assignment: CDR1 SGHDN and CDR2 FVKESK.

V gene TRBV6-5 combines with J gene TRBJ2-5; D call uncertain. This CDR3 comprises 13 residues. V lost 0 bases and J 2 bases, leaving 4 bases between the germline ends. The germline V gene encodes CDR1 MNHEY and CDR2 SVGAGI. The CDR3: CASSYSRQETQYF. CDR3 DNA: TGTGCCAGCAGTTACTCCAGACAAGAGACCCAGTACTTC.

This clone showed up just once. The CDR3 DNA follows: TGTGCCAGCAGTAATAGCCTCGGGACAGATAACACCGGGGAGCTGTTTTTT. Translation: CASSNSLGTDNTGELFF. This rearrangement joins TRBV7-9 to TRBJ2-2; 7 bases are a match to TRBD1. Germline CDR1 is SEHNR and CDR2 is FQNEAQ (reference sequence). This CDR3 is 17 amino acids long. V gave up 6 bases and J gave up 2 bases; unmatched junction bases: 12.

This chain uses TRBV9 with TRBJ1-3; D gene uncertain. In germline, CDR1 is SGDLS, CDR2 YYNGEE. V was pared by 0 bases and J by 3 bases, with 10 bases between. The CDR3 length is 15 residues. The DNA of the CDR3 is TGTGCCAGCAGCGTAGACGGGGATGGTGGAAACACCATATATTTT. It yields the protein CASSVDGDGGNTIYF.

The chain employs TRBV5-1 and TRBJ1-1, with 8 bases aligning to TRBD1. The CDR3 covers 15 residues. The V and J ends lost 0 bases and 5 bases, in that order; junction bases with no gene match: 6. Germline V gene lookup returns CDR1 SGHRS and CDR2 YFSETQ. The CDR3: CASSLGNTGGTEAFF. The CDR3 DNA follows: TGCGCCAGCAGCTTGGGTAACACAGGGGGGACTGAAGCTTTCTTT.

The chain is built from TRBV5-6 and TRBJ1-2; TRBD1 matches at 12 bases. Trimming removed 0 bases from V and 6 bases from J; junction bases left unmatched: 6. This CDR3 contains 16 residues. Germline V CDR1 and CDR2: SGHDT, YYEEEE. The CDR3 coding sequence is TGTGCCAGCAGCTTGGGGGACAGGGGGCATCGGGATGGCTACACCTTC. Protein: CASSLGDRGHRDGYTF.